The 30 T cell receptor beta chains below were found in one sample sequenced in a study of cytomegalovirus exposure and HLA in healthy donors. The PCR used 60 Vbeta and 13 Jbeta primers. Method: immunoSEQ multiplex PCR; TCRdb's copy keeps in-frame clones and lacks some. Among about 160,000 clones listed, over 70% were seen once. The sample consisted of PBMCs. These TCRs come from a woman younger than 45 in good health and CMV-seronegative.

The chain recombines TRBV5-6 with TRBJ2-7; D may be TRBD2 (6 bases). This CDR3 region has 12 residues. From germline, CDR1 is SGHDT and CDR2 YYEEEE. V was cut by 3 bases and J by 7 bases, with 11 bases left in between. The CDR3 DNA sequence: TGTGCCAGCAGCTGGGGCGGAGGGGAGCAGTACTTC. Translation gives CASSWGGGEQYF.

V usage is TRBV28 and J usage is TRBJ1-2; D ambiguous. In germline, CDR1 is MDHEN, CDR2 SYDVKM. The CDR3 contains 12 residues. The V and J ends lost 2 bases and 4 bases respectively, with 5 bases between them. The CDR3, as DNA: TGTGCCAGCAGTTTAAACTCCTATGGCTACACCTTC. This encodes CASSLNSYGYTF.

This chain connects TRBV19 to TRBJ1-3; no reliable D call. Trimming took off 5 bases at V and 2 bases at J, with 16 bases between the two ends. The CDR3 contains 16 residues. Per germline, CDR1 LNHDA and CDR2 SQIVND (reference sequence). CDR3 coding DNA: TGTGCCAGTAGTTCCAGGCAGGCCGGCACTGGAAACACCATATATTTT. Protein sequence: CASSSRQAGTGNTIYF.

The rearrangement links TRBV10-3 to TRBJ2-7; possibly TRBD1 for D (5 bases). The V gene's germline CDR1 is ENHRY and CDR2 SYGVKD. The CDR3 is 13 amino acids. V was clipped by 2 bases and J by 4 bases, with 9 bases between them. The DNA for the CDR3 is TGTGCCATCAGTGAGGCAGGGCTGTACGAGCAGTACTTC. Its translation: CAISEAGLYEQYF.

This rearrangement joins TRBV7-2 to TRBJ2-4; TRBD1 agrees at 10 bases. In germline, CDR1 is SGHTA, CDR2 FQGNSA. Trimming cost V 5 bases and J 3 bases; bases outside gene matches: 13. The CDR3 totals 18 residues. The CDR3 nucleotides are TGTGCCAGCAGCGCGAAAGGACAGGGGGTCGGAGGCAAAAACATTCAGTACTTC. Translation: CASSAKGQGVGGKNIQYF.

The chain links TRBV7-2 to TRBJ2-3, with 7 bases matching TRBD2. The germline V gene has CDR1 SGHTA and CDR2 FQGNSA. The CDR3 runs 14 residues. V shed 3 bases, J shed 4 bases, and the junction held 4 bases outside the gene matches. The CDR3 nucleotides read TGTGCCAGCAGCTTCCAGCGGGGTTCAGATACGCAGTATTTT. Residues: CASSFQRGSDTQYF.

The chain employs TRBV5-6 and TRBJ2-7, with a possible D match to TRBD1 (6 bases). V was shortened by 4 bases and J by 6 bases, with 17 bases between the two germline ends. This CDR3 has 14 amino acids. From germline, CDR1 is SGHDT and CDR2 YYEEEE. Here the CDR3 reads CASSLRGSWGEQYF. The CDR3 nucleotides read TGTGCCAGCAGCCTCAGGGGTTCATGGGGCGAGCAGTACTTC.

CDR3 loop: CASSPGTGGHSNQPQHF. CDR3 in DNA: TGTGCCAGCAGTCCCGGGACAGGGGGACATAGCAATCAGCCCCAGCATTTT. The chain carries TRBV2 and TRBJ1-5, with 11 bases aligning to TRBD1. This CDR3 has 17 amino acids. CDR1 is SNHLY, CDR2 FYNNEI, per germline. After removal of 5 bases from V and 0 bases from J, the junction contained 6 bases not matched to a gene.

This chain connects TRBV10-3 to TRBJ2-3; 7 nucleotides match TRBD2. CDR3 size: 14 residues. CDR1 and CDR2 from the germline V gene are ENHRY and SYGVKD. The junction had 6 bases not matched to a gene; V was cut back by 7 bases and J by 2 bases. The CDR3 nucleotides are TGTGCCATCAAGCGGGGATCAGACACAGATACGCAGTATTTT. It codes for CAIKRGSDTDTQYF.

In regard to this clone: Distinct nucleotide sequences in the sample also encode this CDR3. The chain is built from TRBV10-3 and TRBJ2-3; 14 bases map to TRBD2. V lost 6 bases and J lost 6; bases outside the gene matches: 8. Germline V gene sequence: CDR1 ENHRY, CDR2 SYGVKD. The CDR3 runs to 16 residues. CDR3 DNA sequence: TGTGCCATCAGCGAGGGACTAGCGGGGGCTACTGATACGCAGTATTTT. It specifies CAISEGLAGATDTQYF.

DNA of the CDR3: TGTGCCAGCAGCCCCTCGGGGACAGGGGTTGACGGCTACACCTTC. Translation gives CASSPSGTGVDGYTF. The rearrangement links TRBV14 to TRBJ1-2; the match to TRBD1 covers 10 bases. The V gene end was trimmed by 4 bases and the J gene end by 8 bases; junction bases not matched to a gene: 10. The length of the CDR3 is 15 residues. CDR1 is SGHDN, CDR2 FVKESK, per germline.

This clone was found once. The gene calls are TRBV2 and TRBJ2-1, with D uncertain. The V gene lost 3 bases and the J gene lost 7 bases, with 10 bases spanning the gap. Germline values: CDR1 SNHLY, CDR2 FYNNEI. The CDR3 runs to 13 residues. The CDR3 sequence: CASSELLRNEQFF. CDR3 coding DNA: TGTGCCAGCAGTGAGTTGCTGAGGAATGAGCAGTTCTTC.

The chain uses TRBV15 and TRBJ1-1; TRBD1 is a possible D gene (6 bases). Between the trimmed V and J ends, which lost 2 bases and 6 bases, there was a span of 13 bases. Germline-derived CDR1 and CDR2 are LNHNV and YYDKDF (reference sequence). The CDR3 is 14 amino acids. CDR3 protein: CATSRTGEGAEAFF. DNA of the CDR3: TGTGCCACCAGCAGAACTGGGGAGGGGGCTGAAGCTTTCTTT.

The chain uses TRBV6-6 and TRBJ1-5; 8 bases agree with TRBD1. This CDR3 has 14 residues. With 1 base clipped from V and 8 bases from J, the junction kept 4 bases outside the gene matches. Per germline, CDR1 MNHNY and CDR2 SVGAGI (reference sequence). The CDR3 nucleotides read TGTGCCAGCAGTTACTTCACAGGGGGGGAGCCCCAGCATTTT. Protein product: CASSYFTGGEPQHF.

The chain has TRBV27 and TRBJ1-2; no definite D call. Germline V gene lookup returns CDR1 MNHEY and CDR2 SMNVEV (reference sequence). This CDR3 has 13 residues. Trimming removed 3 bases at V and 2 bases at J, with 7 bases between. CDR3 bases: TGTGCCAGCAGTTTTAACAGCAACTATGGCTACACCTTC. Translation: CASSFNSNYGYTF.

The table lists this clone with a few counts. Here the CDR3 reads CASSSKRGVTETQYF. CDR3 DNA: TGTGCCAGCAGCTCCAAGCGGGGGGTAACAGAGACCCAGTACTTC. This chain links TRBV5-4 with TRBJ2-5, with TRBD2 identical over 9 bases. V was clipped by 3 bases and J by 4 bases; unmatched bases: 7. The germline V gene has CDR1 SGHNT and CDR2 YYREEE (reference sequence). This CDR3 is built from 15 residues.

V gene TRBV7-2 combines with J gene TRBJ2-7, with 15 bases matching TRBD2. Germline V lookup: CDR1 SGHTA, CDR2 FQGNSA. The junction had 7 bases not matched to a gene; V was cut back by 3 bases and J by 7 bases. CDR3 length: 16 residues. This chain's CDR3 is CASSLPGLAGGREQYF. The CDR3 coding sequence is TGTGCCAGCAGCTTGCCGGGACTAGCGGGGGGAAGGGAGCAGTACTTC.

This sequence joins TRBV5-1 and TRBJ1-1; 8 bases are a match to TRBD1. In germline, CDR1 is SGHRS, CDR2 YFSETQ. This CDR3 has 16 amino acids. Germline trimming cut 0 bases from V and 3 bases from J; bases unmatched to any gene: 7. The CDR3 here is CASSLVQGAVDTEAFF. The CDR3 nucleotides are TGCGCCAGCAGCTTGGTTCAGGGGGCAGTGGACACTGAAGCTTTCTTT.

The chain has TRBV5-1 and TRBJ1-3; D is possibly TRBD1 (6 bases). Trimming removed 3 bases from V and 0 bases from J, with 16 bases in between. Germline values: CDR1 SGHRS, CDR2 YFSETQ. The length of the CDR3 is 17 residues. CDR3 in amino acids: CASSSGSTGSSGNTIYF. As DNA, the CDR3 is TGCGCCAGCAGCTCGGGATCGACAGGAAGCTCTGGAAACACCATATATTTT. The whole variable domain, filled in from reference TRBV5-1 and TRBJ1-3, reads KAGVTQTPRYLIKTRGQQVTLSCSPISGHRSVSWYQQTPGQGLQFLFEYFSETQRNKGNFPGRFSGRQFSNSRSEMNVSTLELGDSALYLCASSSGSTGSSGNTIYFGEGSWLTVV.

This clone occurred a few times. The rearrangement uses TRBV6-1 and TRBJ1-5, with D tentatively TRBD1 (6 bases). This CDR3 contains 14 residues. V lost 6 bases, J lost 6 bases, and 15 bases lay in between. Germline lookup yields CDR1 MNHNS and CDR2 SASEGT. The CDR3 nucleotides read TGTGCCAGCAGGGAACAGGGTCCCGGTCAGCCCCAGCATTTT. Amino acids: CASREQGPGQPQHF.

The CDR3 here is CASSLGGVPSYEQYF. The CDR3 bases are TGCGCCAGCAGTCTAGGGGGCGTACCCTCCTACGAGCAGTACTTC. The chain uses TRBV5-1 and TRBJ2-7, with 7 bases identical to TRBD1. There are 15 residues in the CDR3. The germline CDR1 and CDR2 sequences are SGHRS and YFSETQ. Trimming at V came to 5 bases and at J to 0 bases, leaving 8 bases not matched to a gene.

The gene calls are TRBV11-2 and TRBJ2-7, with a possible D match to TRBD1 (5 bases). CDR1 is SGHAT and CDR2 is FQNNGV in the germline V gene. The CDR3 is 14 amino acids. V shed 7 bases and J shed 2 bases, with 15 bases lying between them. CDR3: CASTHPGRTYEQYF. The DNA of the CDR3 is TGTGCCAGCACCCACCCAGGGCGGACCTACGAGCAGTACTTC.

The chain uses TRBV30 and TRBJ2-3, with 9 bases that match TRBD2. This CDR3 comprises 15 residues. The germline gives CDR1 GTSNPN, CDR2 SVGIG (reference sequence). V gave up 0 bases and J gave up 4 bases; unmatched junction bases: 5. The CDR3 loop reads CAWSVGGGAADTQYF. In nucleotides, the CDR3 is TGTGCCTGGAGTGTTGGCGGGGGGGCCGCAGATACGCAGTATTTT.

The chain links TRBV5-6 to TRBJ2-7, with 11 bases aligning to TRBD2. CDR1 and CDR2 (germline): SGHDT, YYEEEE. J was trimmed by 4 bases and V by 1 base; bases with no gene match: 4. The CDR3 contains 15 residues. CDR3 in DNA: TGTGCCAGCAGCTTGTATCTAGCGGGGGGTTACGAGCAGTACTTC. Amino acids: CASSLYLAGGYEQYF.

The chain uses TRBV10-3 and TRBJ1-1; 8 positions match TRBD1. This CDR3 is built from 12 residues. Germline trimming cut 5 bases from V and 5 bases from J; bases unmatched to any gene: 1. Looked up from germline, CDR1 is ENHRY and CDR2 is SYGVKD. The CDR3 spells CAISTGGTEAFF. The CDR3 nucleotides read TGTGCCATCAGTACAGGGGGAACTGAAGCTTTCTTT.

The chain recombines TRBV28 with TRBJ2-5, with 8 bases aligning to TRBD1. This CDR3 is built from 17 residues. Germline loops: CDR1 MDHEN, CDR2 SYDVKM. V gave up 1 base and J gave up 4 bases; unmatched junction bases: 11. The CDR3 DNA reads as TGTGCCAGCAGTTTATCCCGCCGCCGACAGGGGAGAGAGACCCAGTACTTC. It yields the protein CASSLSRRRQGRETQYF.

As DNA, the CDR3 is TGTGCCAGCAGTGAAGACAGTTTTAATCAGCCCCAGCATTTT. This encodes CASSEDSFNQPQHF. The V call is TRBV6-1, the J call TRBJ1-5; D uncertain. With 1 base removed from V and 4 bases from J, the gap between germline ends came to 8 bases. Germline V gene lookup returns CDR1 MNHNS and CDR2 SASEGT. The CDR3 has 14 residues.

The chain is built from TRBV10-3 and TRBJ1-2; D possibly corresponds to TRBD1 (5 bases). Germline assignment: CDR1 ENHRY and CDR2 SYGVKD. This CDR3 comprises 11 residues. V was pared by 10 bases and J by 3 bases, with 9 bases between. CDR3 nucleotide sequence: TGTGCCACGGGGGAAGACTATGGCTACACCTTC. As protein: CATGEDYGYTF.

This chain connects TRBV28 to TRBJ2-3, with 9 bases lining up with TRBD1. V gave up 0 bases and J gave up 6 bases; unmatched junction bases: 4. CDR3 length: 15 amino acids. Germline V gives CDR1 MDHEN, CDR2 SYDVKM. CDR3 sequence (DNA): TGTGCCAGCAGTTTATGGGGACAGGGAACTGATACGCAGTATTTT. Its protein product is CASSLWGQGTDTQYF.

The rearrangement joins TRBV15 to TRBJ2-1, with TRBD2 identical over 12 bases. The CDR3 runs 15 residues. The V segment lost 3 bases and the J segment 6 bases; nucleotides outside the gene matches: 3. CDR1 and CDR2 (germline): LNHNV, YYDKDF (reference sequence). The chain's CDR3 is CATSRPTSGGNEQFF. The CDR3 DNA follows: TGTGCCACCAGCAGGCCGACTAGCGGGGGCAATGAGCAGTTCTTC.